This T cell receptor (beta chain) was sequenced in a study of blood T cell repertoires in COVID-19. In the original analysis: Quantification of nucleated cells was approximated via reference gene primer amplification. Libraries were prepared by immunoSEQ multiplex PCR; TCRdb keeps only in-frame clonotypes and omits some of them. The V and J calls and clone size were taken over from that table, and D and trimming were inferred from the DNA. The table has over 400,000 clones, roughly nine tenths seen once; the top ten hold around 7.8%. Patients from Seattle were sampled longitudinally, starting during active infection. The source is a woman aged 50 to 60 with COVID-19, enrolled during active disease. Sample: peripheral blood.

CDR3 bases: TGTGCCAGCAGCGTACTCGGACTAGCGGGGGTCTACAATGAGCAGTTCTTC. Protein sequence: CASSVLGLAGVYNEQFF. The chain carries TRBV9 and TRBJ2-1; TRBD2 matches at 13 bases. Trimming removed 1 base from V and 3 bases from J; junction bases left unmatched: 4. The CDR3 spans 17 residues. Germline CDR1 is SGDLS and CDR2 is YYNGEE.